This T cell receptor (beta chain) was captured by sequencing in a study of T-cell reconstitution after alpha-beta-depleted transplantation in children. In germline, CDR1 is MNHNS, CDR2 SASEGT. This CDR3 has 14 residues. Trimming took off 7 bases at V and 0 bases at J, with 10 bases between the two ends. Unique molecular identifiers were used in preparing the TCRbeta library. TCRdb re-derived calls from the PCR reads in MiXCR, one entry per CDR3 protein. The sample has over 550,000 distinct CDR3 sequences; about 10% are singletons. The material sequenced was PBMCs from the stem cell graft donor, taken from the stem cell graft. The clonotype originates from a human donor who donated a stem cell graft to a child with acute myeloid leukemia. V is TRBV6-1 and J is TRBJ2-1; the D is unclear. The CDR3 DNA sequence: TGTGCCAGCATCTTGGGCGGCTCCTACAATGAGCAGTTCTTC. Translation: CASILGGSYNEQFF.